This section outlines one TCR beta chain sequence together with its context. What antigen it recognizes has not been identified. Base qualities are not provided; no much larger clone lies one nucleotide away. Graves' hyperthyroidism was defined as stable when no progression to ophthalmopathy occurred over 18 months of follow-up. Hyperthyroidism patients were aged 18 to 65 years and newly diagnosed, with disease duration of less than 2 months. Patients with uncontrolled infections, other autoimmune diseases, pregnancy or lactation were excluded. Diagnoses were based on clinical symptoms, serum thyroxine and TRAb, thyroid ultrasound and orbital computed tomography. PBMCs were isolated from roughly 10 ml of fresh peripheral blood by Ficoll-Paque density gradient centrifugation. Trizol reagent was used to extract total RNA, and RNA quality was then checked on an Agilent 2100 Bioanalyzer. The source of the sample is a study of T cells in Graves' hyperthyroidism and ophthalmopathy (dated by TCRdb to between 2018 and 2021). The study in broad terms: Peripheral blood was collected at initial diagnosis, before any treatment. After blood sampling, hyperthyroidism patients were treated with methimazole at a starting dose of 30 mg daily, and ophthalmopathy patients were treated with high-dose intravenous methylprednisolone. An independent validation cohort of under 20 hyperthyroidism patients and 17 patients who later progressed to ophthalmopathy tested prospective prediction of ophthalmopathy. In addition, the study compared T-cell repertoires in thyroid tissue and in blood from six Graves' hyperthyroidism patients. The approximately 98 discovery patients were randomly divided into training and test sets at a 7:3 ratio. According to the paper, TCR Vbeta CDR3 sequencing was carried out on 135 peripheral blood samples, which came from about 45 ophthalmopathy, 80 or so hyperthyroidism and about 17 progressor patients. To identify TCR V-J signatures that set the groups apart, the researchers used a discovery cohort of roughly 100 patients, made up of 40 to 45 with Graves' ophthalmopathy and approximately 57 with stable Graves' hyperthyroidism. Broad study findings and their caveats: Most expanded thyroid clonotypes (frequency above 0.001) were also detected in blood, a finding suggesting that blood repertoires may reflect thyroid immune responses. During validation, the model predicted progression to ophthalmopathy a median of approximately six months ahead of onset, with around 70% sensitivity and about 75% specificity. In cross-validation, a model built on a 13 V-J signature told ophthalmopathy apart from stable hyperthyroidism with approximately 90% sensitivity and 81% to 82% specificity, and in testing the same model reached 80%/75%. Sample size was not statistically predetermined, and investigators were not blinded to group allocation.

The TCR beta CDR3 regions were amplified from RNA transcripts. The TCR CDR3 was subjected to a first round of RT-PCR using the HTBI primer set and the Qiagen OneStep RT-PCR kit. The libraries were constructed in a second round of multiplex PCR and then size-selected and purified. Sequencing of the libraries was done on an Illumina HiSeq2000 using paired-end 100 bp reads. The paper's data handling went like this. SOAPnuke was used to process the raw data, with reads discarded if the reads contained adapters or uncalled bases, had a mean Phred below 15, or lacked an exact constant-primer or identifier match. High-quality paired reads were merged with COPE v1.2.5, and unique nucleotide sequences were defined as clonotypes. Clonotypes were aligned to IMGT TRBV, TRBD and TRBJ reference segments using MiTCR v1.1. Only V-J combinations with frequency above 0.0001, covering roughly 99% of repertoires, were analysed. The TCS score was defined as F50 (clonal expansion) divided by E x V (chaos), with BLOSUM62-based TCRdist calculated between CDR3 peptides within each V-J. Welch's t-statistics and random forest reduced 500 to 550 V-J features to around 14, which were used in a naive Bayes classifier (R e1071). Clones were called with MiXCR by TCRdb after fastp trimmed the public reads at Q25, and only in-frame beta chains were retained. Identical CDR3 proteins give one entry, which carries the most common genes and DNA. V and J calls and clone size were set by TCRdb, not the authors. This sample lists some 460,000 distinct CDR3 sequences; 15% to 19% were detected once. Together, the top ten hold 7.5% to 8% of the sample.

The sequencing input was blood. This TCR was recovered from a woman aged 18-35 years with Graves' hyperthyroidism.

The base sequence is TGTGCCACCAGCAGACGGACGGGCATCGACGAGCAGTACTTC. Its product reads: CATSRRTGIDEQYF. The rearrangement combines TRBV15 with TRBJ2-7; a confident D gene designation cannot be given. V lost 2 bases and J lost 5 bases; the stretch between them is 13 bases long. The CDR3 has 14 amino acids, counting the end cysteine and phenylalanine. CDR3 DNA is the only sequence kept; it has 42 bases, read in frame from the first base. The germline V gene (reference sequence) specifies LNHNV as CDR1 and YYDKDF as CDR2.